The present entry profiles one TCR beta chain with its context. There are 13 residues in the CDR3. In germline, CDR1 is DFQATT, CDR2 SNEGSKA (reference sequence). Trimming at V came to 7 bases and at J to 4 bases, leaving 7 bases not matched to a gene. This sample is part of a study of CD8 T cells in Susac syndrome. CD8+ and CD4+ T cells taken from blood had their TCR beta sequenced. The multiple sclerosis control group was made up of treatment-naive patients with stable or active relapsing-remitting disease. Negative isolation was used for CD8+ and CD4+ T cells, and FACS enrichment was applied to TEMRA cells. About 0.5 to 1 ug RNA was reverse transcribed with random hexamers. The immunoSEQ assay covered 54 Vbeta and 13 Jbeta segments for CDR3. MiXCR, applied by TCRdb to the immunoSEQ multiplex PCR reads, yields one record per CDR3 protein. The table includes 160,000 or so distinct CDR3 sequences, just under 97% detected once.

The receptor's source is a human donor with multiple sclerosis. The chain is built from TRBV20-1 and TRBJ2-1; 7 nucleotides line up with TRBD2. The sample taken for sequencing was CD8+ T cells from PBMCs. In DNA form, the CDR3 reads TGCAGTGGTTCAGCGGGGTATTACAATGAGCAGTTCTTC. This translates into CSGSAGYYNEQFF.